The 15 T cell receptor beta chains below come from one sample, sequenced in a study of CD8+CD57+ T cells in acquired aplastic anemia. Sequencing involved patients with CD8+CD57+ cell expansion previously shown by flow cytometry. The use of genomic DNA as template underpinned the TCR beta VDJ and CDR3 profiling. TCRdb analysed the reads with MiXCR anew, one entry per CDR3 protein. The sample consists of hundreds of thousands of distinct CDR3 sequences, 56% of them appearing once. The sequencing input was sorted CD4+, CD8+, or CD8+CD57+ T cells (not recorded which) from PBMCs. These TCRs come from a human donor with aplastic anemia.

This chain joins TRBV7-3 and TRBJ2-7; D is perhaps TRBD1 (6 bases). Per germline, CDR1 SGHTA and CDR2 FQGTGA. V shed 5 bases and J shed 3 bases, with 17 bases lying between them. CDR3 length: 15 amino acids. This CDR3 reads CASSPLQGSIYEQYF. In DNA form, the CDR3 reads TGTGCCAGCAGCCCGCTACAGGGAAGCATCTACGAGCAGTACTTC.

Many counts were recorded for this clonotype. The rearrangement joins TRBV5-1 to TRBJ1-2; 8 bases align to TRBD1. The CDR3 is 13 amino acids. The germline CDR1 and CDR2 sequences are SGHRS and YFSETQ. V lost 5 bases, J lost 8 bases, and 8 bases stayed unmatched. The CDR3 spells CASRVETGDGYTF. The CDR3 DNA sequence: TGCGCCAGCAGGGTTGAGACAGGGGACGGCTACACCTTC.

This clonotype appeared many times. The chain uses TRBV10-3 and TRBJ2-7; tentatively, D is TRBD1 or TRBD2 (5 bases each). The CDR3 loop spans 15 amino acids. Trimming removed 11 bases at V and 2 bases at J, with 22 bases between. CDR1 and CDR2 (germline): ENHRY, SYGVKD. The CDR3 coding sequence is TGTGCCTCAGGCTCAGGGAGCGCCTCTACCTACGAGCAGTACTTC. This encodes CASGSGSASTYEQYF.

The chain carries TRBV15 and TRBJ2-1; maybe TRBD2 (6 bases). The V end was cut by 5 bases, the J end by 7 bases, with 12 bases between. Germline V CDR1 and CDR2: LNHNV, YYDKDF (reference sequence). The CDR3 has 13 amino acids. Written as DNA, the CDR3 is TGTGCCACCAGCCAAGGGGACTTAAATGAGCAGTTCTTC. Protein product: CATSQGDLNEQFF.

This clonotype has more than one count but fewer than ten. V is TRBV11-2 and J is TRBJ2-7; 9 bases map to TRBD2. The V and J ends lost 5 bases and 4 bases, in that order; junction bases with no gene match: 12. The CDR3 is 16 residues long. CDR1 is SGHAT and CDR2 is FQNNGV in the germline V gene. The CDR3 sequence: CASSTGLAGGWYEQYF. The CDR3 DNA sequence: TGTGCCAGCAGCACGGGACTAGCCGGAGGGTGGTACGAGCAGTACTTC.

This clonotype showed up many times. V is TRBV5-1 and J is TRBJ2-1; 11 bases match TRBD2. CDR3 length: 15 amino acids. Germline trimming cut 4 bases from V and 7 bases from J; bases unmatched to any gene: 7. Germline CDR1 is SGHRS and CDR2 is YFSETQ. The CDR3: CASSLSGGDSNEQFF. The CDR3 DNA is TGCGCCAGCAGCCTTAGCGGGGGGGATTCGAATGAGCAGTTCTTC.

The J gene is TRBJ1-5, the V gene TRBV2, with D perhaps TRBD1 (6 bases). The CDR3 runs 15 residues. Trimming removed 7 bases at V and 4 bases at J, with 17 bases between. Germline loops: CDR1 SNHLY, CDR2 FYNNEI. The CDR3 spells CASTLDSFRNQPQHF. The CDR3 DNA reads TGTGCCAGCACCTTGGACAGTTTTAGGAATCAGCCCCAGCATTTT.

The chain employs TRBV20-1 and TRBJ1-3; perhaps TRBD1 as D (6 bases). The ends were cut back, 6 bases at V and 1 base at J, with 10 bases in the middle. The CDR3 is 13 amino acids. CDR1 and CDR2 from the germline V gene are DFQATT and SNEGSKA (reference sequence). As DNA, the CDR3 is TGCAGTGCCACGACAGGTTCTGGAAACACCATATATTTT. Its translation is CSATTGSGNTIYF.

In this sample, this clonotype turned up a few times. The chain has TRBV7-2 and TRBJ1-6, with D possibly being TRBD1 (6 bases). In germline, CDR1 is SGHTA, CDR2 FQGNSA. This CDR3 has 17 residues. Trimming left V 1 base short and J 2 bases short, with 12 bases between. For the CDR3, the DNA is TGTGCCAGCAGCTTAGACTCAGGGGCACCCTATAATTCACCCCTCCACTTT. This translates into CASSLDSGAPYNSPLHF.

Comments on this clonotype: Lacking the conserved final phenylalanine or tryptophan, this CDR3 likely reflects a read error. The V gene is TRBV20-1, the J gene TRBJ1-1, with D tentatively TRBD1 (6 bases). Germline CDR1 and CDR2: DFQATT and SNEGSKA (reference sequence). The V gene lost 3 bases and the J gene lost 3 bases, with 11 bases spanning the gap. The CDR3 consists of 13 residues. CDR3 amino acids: CSASRAGDTEAFS. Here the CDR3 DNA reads TGCAGTGCTAGTCGGGCAGGGGACACTGAAGCTTTCTCT.

This CDR3 reads CASSDTGTGEVETQYF. CDR3 bases: TGTGCCAGCAGTGACACCGGGACAGGGGAAGTGGAGACCCAGTACTTC. The V gene is TRBV2, the J gene TRBJ2-5; TRBD1 agrees at 10 bases. The CDR3 loop spans 16 amino acids. Trimming removed 3 bases from V and 5 bases from J; junction bases left unmatched: 9. CDR1 and CDR2 from the germline V gene are SNHLY and FYNNEI.

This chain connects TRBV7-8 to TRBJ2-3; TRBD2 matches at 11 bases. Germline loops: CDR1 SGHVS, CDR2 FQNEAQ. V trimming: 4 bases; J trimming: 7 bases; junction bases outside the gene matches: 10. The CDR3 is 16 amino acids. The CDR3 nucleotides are TGTGCCAGCAGCTCCTCTAGCGGGGGGCCGGTGTATACGCAGTATTTT. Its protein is CASSSSSGGPVYTQYF.

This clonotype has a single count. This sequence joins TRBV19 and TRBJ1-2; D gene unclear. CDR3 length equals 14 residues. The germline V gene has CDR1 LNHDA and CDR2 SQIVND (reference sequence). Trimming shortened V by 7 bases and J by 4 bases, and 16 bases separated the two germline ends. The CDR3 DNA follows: TGTGCCAGTACCACCCTCGGTGATACCTATGGCTACACCTTC. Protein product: CASTTLGDTYGYTF.

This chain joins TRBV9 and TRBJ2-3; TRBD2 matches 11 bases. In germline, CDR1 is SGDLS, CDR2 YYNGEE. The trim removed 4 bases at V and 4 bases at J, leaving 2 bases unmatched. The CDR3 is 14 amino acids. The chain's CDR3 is CASSPGLAADTQYF. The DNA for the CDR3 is TGTGCCAGCAGCCCGGGACTAGCGGCAGATACGCAGTATTTT. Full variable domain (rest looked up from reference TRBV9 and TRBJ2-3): DSGVTQTPKHLITATGQRVTLRCSPRSGDLSVYWYQQSLDQGLQFLIQYYNGEERAKGNILERFSAQQFPDLHSELNLSSLELGDSALYFCASSPGLAADTQYFGPGTRLTVL.

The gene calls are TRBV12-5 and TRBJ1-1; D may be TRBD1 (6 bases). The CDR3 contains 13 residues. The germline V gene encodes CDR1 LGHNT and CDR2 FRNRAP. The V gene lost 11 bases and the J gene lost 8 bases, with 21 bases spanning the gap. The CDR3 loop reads CAGAYSDSTEAFF. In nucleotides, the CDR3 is TGTGCTGGTGCTTACTCGGACAGTACGGAAGCTTTCTTT.